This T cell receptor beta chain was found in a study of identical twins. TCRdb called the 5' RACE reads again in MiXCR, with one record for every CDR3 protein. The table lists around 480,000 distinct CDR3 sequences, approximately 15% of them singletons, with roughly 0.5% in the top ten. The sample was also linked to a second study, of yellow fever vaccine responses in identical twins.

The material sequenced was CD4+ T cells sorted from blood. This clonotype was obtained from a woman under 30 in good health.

The CDR3: CATSDLPSTDTQYF. CDR3 nucleotide sequence: TGTGCCACCAGTGATTTGCCTAGCACAGATACGCAGTATTTT. The chain couples TRBV24-1 to TRBJ2-3; D is uncertain. Trimming removed 0 bases at V and 0 bases at J, with 3 bases between. CDR3 size: 14 residues. CDR1 and CDR2 (germline): KGHDR, SFDVKD.